The 25 T cell receptor beta chains below come from one sample, sequenced in a study of T cells in Graves' hyperthyroidism and ophthalmopathy (dated by TCRdb to about 2019). Receptor amplification or capture employed multiplex PCR. TCRdb shows the sequencer as Illumina HiSeq 2000. Amplification of TCR beta CDR3 regions was carried out from RNA transcripts. A first-round RT-PCR of the TCR CDR3 used the HTBI primer set with the Qiagen OneStep RT-PCR kit. Starting from the raw public reads, TCRdb applied fastp trimming at Q25, assembled clones with MiXCR and retained in-frame beta chains. Entries that share a CDR3 protein sequence are merged under the most common genes and DNA. Counted in this sample were fewer than 600,000 distinct CDR3 sequences; 12% to 15% of them appeared once. About 14% of the sample rests with the top ten. The sequencing sample was made of blood. These receptors were obtained from a woman aged 40 to 50 with Graves' hyperthyroidism.

This rearrangement joins TRBV30 to TRBJ2-1; 8 bases are a match to TRBD2. Germline-derived CDR1 and CDR2 are GTSNPN and SVGIG (reference sequence). J lost 3 bases, V lost 3 bases, and 7 bases had no gene match. CDR3 length: 15 residues. The CDR3 spells CAWREGLGYYNEQFF. For the CDR3, the DNA is TGTGCCTGGAGAGAGGGACTAGGGTACTACAATGAGCAGTTCTTC.

This clonotype has at least ten counts. The chain carries TRBV30 and TRBJ1-1; D is uncertain. CDR3 length: 12 residues. Germline assignment: CDR1 GTSNPN and CDR2 SVGIG (reference sequence). V was pared by 6 bases and J by 1 base, with 9 bases between. The CDR3 protein is CACHRPNTEAFF. As DNA, the CDR3 is TGTGCCTGCCACAGACCGAACACTGAAGCTTTCTTT.

This clonotype was seen repeatedly, ten times or more. The rearrangement links TRBV5-1 to TRBJ1-1; D is perhaps TRBD1 (5 bases). The CDR3 runs 14 residues. Germline lookup yields CDR1 SGHRS and CDR2 YFSETQ. V was cut by 4 bases and J by 5 bases, with 15 bases left in between. The CDR3 bases are TGCGCCAGCAGCAGGGACGGCGTGGGAACTGAAGCTTTCTTT. Translation gives CASSRDGVGTEAFF.

This clonotype was observed at least ten times. The rearrangement joins TRBV9 to TRBJ2-1, with 8 bases matching TRBD1. Germline CDR1 and CDR2: SGDLS and YYNGEE. The junction had 8 bases not matched to a gene; V was cut back by 4 bases and J by 8 bases. The CDR3 has 14 amino acids. Written as DNA, the CDR3 is TGTGCCAGCAGCCTTCGGACAGGGAAGGATGAGCAGTTCTTC. This encodes CASSLRTGKDEQFF. The entire variable domain, with the rest obtained from reference TRBV9 and TRBJ2-1, is as follows: DSGVTQTPKHLITATGQRVTLRCSPRSGDLSVYWYQQSLDQGLQFLIQYYNGEERAKGNILERFSAQQFPDLHSELNLSSLELGDSALYFCASSLRTGKDEQFFGPGTRLTVL.

Worth noting for this clonotype: This may be a read error, as it is one base from a much larger clone. Lacking the conserved final phenylalanine or tryptophan, this CDR3 likely reflects a read error. The V and J genes are TRBV7-2 and TRBJ2-7; no clear D gene. Trimming removed 6 bases from V and 3 bases from J, with 18 bases in between. The CDR3 runs to 15 residues. Germline loops: CDR1 SGHTA, CDR2 FQGNSA. CDR3 loop: CASRKASALHYEQYL. The CDR3 DNA follows: TGTGCCAGCAGAAAGGCGTCTGCTCTTCACTACGAGCAGTACCTC.

Only a few counts were recorded for this clonotype. The chain couples TRBV12-5 to TRBJ1-1; TRBD1 is a possible D gene (6 bases). The CDR3 contains 12 residues. Trimming took off 3 bases at V and 5 bases at J, with 7 bases between the two ends. Per germline, CDR1 LGHNT and CDR2 FRNRAP. In nucleotides, the CDR3 is TGTGCTAGTGGTTTACAGGGTACTGAAGCTTTCTTT. Amino acid sequence: CASGLQGTEAFF.

Many counts were recorded for this clonotype. The chain employs TRBV5-1 and TRBJ1-1, with D possibly matching TRBD1 (6 bases). Germline CDR1 reads SGHRS; CDR2 reads YFSETQ. This CDR3 spans 14 amino acids. V shed 4 bases and J shed 1 base, with 11 bases lying between them. The CDR3 DNA reads as TGCGCCAGCAGCATGACAGGTGCGAACACTGAAGCTTTCTTT. Residues: CASSMTGANTEAFF.

The table lists this clonotype with many counts. The gene calls are TRBV3-1 and TRBJ2-7; no firm D call. This CDR3 spans 12 amino acids. Germline V gene sequence: CDR1 LGHDT, CDR2 YNNKEL (reference sequence). V dropped 4 bases and J dropped 4 bases, with 8 bases sitting between them. CDR3 bases: TGTGCCAGCAGCCCCCTGGGTTACGAGCAGTACTTC. Protein product: CASSPLGYEQYF.

The chain links TRBV7-9 to TRBJ1-3; D is perhaps TRBD1 (5 bases). The V gene's germline CDR1 is SEHNR and CDR2 FQNEAQ (reference sequence). Trimming took 1 base from V and 2 from J, leaving 9 bases between them. The length of the CDR3 is 15 residues. The CDR3 here is CASSLGGHTGNTIYF. The CDR3 coding sequence is TGTGCCAGCAGCTTAGGCGGACATACTGGAAACACCATATATTTT.

This clonotype was seen ten or more times. The rearrangement joins TRBV12-3 or TRBV12-4 to TRBJ2-1, with unresolved D. Trimming cost V 5 bases and J 2 bases, with 13 bases left between them. The CDR3 has 15 amino acids. The CDR3 DNA follows: TGTGCCAGCAGTCGCCCGTTATTAGCCTACAATGAGCAGTTCTTC. Amino acids: CASSRPLLAYNEQFF.

This clonotype was counted at least ten times. One junction end disagrees with the germline gene, perhaps due to a read error. This chain links TRBV5-1 with TRBJ2-5; 10 nucleotides line up with TRBD1. CDR1 and CDR2 (germline): SGHRS, YFSETQ. This CDR3 is 12 amino acids long. CDR3 nucleotides: TGCGCCAGCAGCGTTGACAGGGGGCGTCTTCACTTC. This sequence encodes CASSVDRGRLHF.

This clonotype was observed at least ten times. This chain uses TRBV27 with TRBJ2-7; 11 bases line up with TRBD2. Germline V gene sequence: CDR1 MNHEY, CDR2 SMNVEV (reference sequence). The CDR3 contains 16 residues. J was trimmed by 3 bases and V by 8 bases; bases with no gene match: 12. The CDR3 loop reads CASRAVWGTSGYEQYF. Written as DNA, the CDR3 is TGTGCCAGCCGCGCCGTTTGGGGGACTAGCGGCTACGAGCAGTACTTC.

This clonotype was recorded many times. This chain joins TRBV12-3 or TRBV12-4 and TRBJ1-6, with D unclear. Trimming pared 5 bases from V and 10 bases from J, leaving 12 bases between. This CDR3 has 13 residues. CDR3 DNA sequence: TGTGCCAGCAGTAACTTGCCCAGATCACCCCTCCACTTT. This codes for CASSNLPRSPLHF.

This clonotype has just a few counts. V and J are TRBV29-1 and TRBJ2-7; D is perhaps TRBD1 (6 bases). The V end lost 6 bases, the J end lost 0 bases, and 9 bases lay between the germline ends. CDR1 SQVTM and CDR2 ANQGSEA come from the germline V gene. This CDR3 spans 12 amino acids. CDR3 amino acids: CSVGDNSYEQYF. The CDR3 DNA reads as TGCAGCGTGGGGGACAACTCCTACGAGCAGTACTTC.

The J gene is TRBJ2-2, the V gene TRBV11-2; TRBD2 matches at 8 bases. CDR1 and CDR2 from the germline V gene are SGHAT and FQNNGV. The V segment lost 4 bases and the J segment 7 bases; nucleotides outside the gene matches: 14. The CDR3 covers 17 residues. CDR3 DNA: TGTGCCAGCAGCTACCAGCGGGGGTTAGGAGGCTTCGGGGAGCTGTTTTTT. Amino acids: CASSYQRGLGGFGELFF.

Note on this clonotype: One end of the junction varies from germline; a read error may be responsible. The chain has TRBV2 and TRBJ2-3; no clear D gene. The CDR3 extends over 13 amino acids. CDR1 is SNHLY and CDR2 is FYNNEI in the germline V gene. The CDR3 reads CASTVVLTDTRYF. In DNA, the CDR3 is TGTGCCAGCACCGTAGTACTTACAGATACGCGGTATTTT.

V and J are TRBV30 and TRBJ2-3, with a possible D match to TRBD2 (6 bases). V gave up 3 bases and J gave up 2 bases, with 9 bases separating them. CDR3 size: 13 residues. Germline lookup yields CDR1 GTSNPN and CDR2 SVGIG (reference sequence). The CDR3 here is CAWSGSNTDTQYF. DNA of the CDR3: TGTGCCTGGAGCGGGAGTAACACAGATACGCAGTATTTT. The full variable domain, completed using reference TRBV30 and TRBJ2-3, is SQTIHQWPATLVQPVGSPLSLECTVEGTSNPNLYWYRQAAGRGLQLLFYSVGIGQISSEVPQNLSASRPQDRQFILSSKKLLLSDSGFYLCAWSGSNTDTQYFGPGTRLTVL.

This clonotype was seen many times. V usage is TRBV27 and J usage is TRBJ1-1, with 7 bases lining up with TRBD1. This CDR3 is 17 amino acids long. V was clipped by 1 base and J by 1 base; unmatched bases: 9. CDR1 MNHEY and CDR2 SMNVEV come from the germline V gene (reference sequence). The CDR3 coding sequence is TGTGCCAGCAGTTTATACCCAGGGGGAAGTACGAACACTGAAGCTTTCTTT. Encoded protein: CASSLYPGGSTNTEAFF.

The table lists this clonotype with a few counts. The chain couples TRBV19 to TRBJ2-7; D possibly corresponds to TRBD2 (5 bases). Germline V gene data show CDR1 as LNHDA and CDR2 as SQIVND (reference sequence). This CDR3 contains 14 residues. The V and J ends lost 5 bases and 2 bases respectively, with 13 bases between them. In DNA, the CDR3 is TGTGCCAGTAGTGCTGGACTGGGAACCTACGAGCAGTACTTC. This gives the protein CASSAGLGTYEQYF.

The chain combines TRBV11-2 with TRBJ2-1, with TRBD2 matching 11 bases. Germline loops: CDR1 SGHAT, CDR2 FQNNGV. The CDR3 covers 17 residues. V was clipped by 5 bases and J by 8 bases; unmatched bases: 14. The CDR3 sequence is CASSPSIQTSGNDEQFF. CDR3 DNA sequence: TGTGCCAGCAGCCCCTCGATTCAGACTAGCGGGAACGATGAGCAGTTCTTC.

The genes are TRBV7-8 and TRBJ2-1, with TRBD2 matching over 11 bases. The V segment lost 5 bases and the J segment 6 bases; nucleotides outside the gene matches: 9. Germline CDR1 reads SGHVS; CDR2 reads FQNEAQ. CDR3 length equals 16 residues. CDR3 sequence (DNA): TGTGCCAGCAGCCCTTTCCTAGCGGGAGGTATCAATGAGCAGTTCTTC. It encodes CASSPFLAGGINEQFF.

The chain combines TRBV4-1 with TRBJ2-2; D possibly corresponds to TRBD1 (5 bases). Germline values: CDR1 MGHRA, CDR2 YSYEKL. The V gene lost 3 bases and the J gene lost 3 bases, with 14 bases spanning the gap. The CDR3 has 16 amino acids. This chain's CDR3 is CASSHDVGPHTGELFF. The CDR3 DNA sequence: TGCGCCAGCAGCCATGATGTGGGGCCACACACCGGGGAGCTGTTTTTT.

The chain combines TRBV10-2 with TRBJ1-4; tentative D call: TRBD1 (6 bases). The germline V gene has CDR1 WSHSY and CDR2 SAAADI. CDR3 length: 12 amino acids. V lost 2 bases, J lost 11 bases, and 9 bases lay in between. The CDR3 here is CASSEETGKLFF. CDR3 nucleotides: TGCGCCAGCAGTGAGGAGACAGGCAAACTGTTTTTT.

At least ten counts were recorded for this clonotype. This chain connects TRBV3-1 to TRBJ1-4; the D is unclear. This CDR3 comprises 15 residues. Trimming cost V 0 bases and J 5 bases, with 10 bases left between them. In germline, CDR1 is LGHDT, CDR2 YNNKEL (reference sequence). As DNA, the CDR3 is TGTGCCAGCAGCCAAGATATTTCCAGGAATGAAAAACTGTTTTTT. It specifies CASSQDISRNEKLFF. The full variable domain, its missing parts supplied by reference TRBV3-1 and TRBJ1-4, is DTAVSQTPKYLVTQMGNDKSIKCEQNLGHDTMYWYKQDSKKFLKIMFSYNNKELIINETVPNRFSPKSPDKAHLNLHINSLELGDSAVYFCASSQDISRNEKLFFGSGTQLSVL.

The gene calls are TRBV7-2 and TRBJ2-2; D perhaps matches TRBD2 (7 bases). CDR1 is SGHTA and CDR2 is FQGNSA in the germline V gene. This CDR3 spans 14 amino acids. Trimming shortened V by 0 bases and J by 13 bases, and 15 bases separated the two germline ends. The CDR3 DNA reads as TGTGCCAGCAGCTTAGCAGGGGGGGGCCGAGGGCTGTTTTTT. Translating gives CASSLAGGGRGLFF. Looking up the rest from reference TRBV7-2 and TRBJ2-2 gives the full variable domain: GAGVSQSPSNKVTEKGKDVELRCDPISGHTALYWYRQSLGQGLEFLIYFQGNSAPDKSGLPSDRFSAERTGGSVSTLTIQRTQQEDSAVYLCASSLAGGGRGLFFGEGSRLTVL.